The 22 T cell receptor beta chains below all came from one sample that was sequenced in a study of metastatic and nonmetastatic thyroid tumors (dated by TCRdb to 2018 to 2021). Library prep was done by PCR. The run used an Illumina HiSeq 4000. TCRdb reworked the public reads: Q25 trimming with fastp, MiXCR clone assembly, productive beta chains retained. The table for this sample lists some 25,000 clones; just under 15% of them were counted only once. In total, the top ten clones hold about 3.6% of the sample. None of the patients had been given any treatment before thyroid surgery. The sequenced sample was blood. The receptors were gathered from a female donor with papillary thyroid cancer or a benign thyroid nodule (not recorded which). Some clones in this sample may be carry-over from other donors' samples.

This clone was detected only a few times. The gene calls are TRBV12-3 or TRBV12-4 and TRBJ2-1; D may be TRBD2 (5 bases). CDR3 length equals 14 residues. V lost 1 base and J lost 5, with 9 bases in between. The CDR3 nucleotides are TGTGCCAGCAGTTTAGTTGACTACAACAATGAGCAGTTCTTC. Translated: CASSLVDYNNEQFF.

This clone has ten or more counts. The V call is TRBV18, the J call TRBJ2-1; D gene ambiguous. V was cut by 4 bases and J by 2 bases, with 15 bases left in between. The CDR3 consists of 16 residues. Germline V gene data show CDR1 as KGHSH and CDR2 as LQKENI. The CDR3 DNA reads TGTGCCAGCTCACTTACAGTCCCGTCAGCCTACAATGAGCAGTTCTTC. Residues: CASSLTVPSAYNEQFF.

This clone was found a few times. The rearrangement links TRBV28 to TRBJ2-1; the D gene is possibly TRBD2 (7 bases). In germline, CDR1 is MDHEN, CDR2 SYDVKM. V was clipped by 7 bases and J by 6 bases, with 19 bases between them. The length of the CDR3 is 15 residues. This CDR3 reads CASIQGRTGGNEQFF. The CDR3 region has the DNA TGTGCCAGCATCCAGGGGAGGACGGGGGGCAATGAGCAGTTCTTC.

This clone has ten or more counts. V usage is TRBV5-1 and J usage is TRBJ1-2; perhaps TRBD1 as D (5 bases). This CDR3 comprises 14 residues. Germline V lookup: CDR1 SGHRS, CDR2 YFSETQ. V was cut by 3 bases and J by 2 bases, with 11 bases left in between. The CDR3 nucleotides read TGCGCCAGCAGCTATCCCGGGACCAACTATGGCTACACCTTC. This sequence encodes CASSYPGTNYGYTF. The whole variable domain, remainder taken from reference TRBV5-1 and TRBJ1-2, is KAGVTQTPRYLIKTRGQQVTLSCSPISGHRSVSWYQQTPGQGLQFLFEYFSETQRNKGNFPGRFSGRQFSNSRSEMNVSTLELGDSALYLCASSYPGTNYGYTFGSGTRLTVV.

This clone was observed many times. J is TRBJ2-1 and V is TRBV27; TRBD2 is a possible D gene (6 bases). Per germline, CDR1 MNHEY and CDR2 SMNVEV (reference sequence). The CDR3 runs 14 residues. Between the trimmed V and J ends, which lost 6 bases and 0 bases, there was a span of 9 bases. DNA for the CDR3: TGTGCCAGCAGCGGGAGCCCCTCCTACAATGAGCAGTTCTTC. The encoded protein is CASSGSPSYNEQFF.

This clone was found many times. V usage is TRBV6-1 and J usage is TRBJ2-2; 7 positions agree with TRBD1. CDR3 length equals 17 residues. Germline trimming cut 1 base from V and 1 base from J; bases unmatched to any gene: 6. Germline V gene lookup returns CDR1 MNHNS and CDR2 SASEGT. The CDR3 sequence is CASSEEYGTENTGELFF. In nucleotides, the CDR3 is TGTGCCAGCAGTGAAGAATATGGGACAGAGAACACCGGGGAGCTGTTTTTT.

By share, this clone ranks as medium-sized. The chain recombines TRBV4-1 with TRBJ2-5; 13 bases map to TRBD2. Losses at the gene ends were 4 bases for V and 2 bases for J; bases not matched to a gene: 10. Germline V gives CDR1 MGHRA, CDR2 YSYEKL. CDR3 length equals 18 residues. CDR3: CASSPGLAGVPPQETQYF. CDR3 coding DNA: TGCGCCAGCAGCCCAGGACTAGCGGGAGTGCCCCCTCAAGAGACCCAGTACTTC.

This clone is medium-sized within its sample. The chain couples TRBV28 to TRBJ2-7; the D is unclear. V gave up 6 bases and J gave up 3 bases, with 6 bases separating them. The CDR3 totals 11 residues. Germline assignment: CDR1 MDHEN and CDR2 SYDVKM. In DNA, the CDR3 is TGTGCCAGCAGACGCCTCTACGAGCAGTACTTC. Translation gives CASRRLYEQYF.

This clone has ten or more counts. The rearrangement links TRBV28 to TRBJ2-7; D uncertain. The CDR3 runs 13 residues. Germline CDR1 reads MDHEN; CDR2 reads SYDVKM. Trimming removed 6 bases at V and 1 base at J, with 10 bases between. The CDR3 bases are TGTGCCAGCAGCGAACAGATTTCCTACGAGCAGTACTTC. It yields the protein CASSEQISYEQYF.

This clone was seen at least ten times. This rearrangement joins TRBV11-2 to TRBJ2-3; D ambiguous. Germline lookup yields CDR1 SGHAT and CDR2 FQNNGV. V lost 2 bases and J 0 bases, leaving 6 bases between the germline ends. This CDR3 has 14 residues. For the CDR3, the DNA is TGTGCCAGCAGCTTATCGCCTAGCACAGATACGCAGTATTTT. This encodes CASSLSPSTDTQYF.

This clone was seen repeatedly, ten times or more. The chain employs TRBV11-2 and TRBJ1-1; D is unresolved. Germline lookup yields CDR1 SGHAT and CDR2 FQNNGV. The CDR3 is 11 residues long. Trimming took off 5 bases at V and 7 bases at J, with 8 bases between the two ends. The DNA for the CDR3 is TGTGCCAGCAGCCCAAAAGGTGAAGCTTTCTTT. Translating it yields CASSPKGEAFF.

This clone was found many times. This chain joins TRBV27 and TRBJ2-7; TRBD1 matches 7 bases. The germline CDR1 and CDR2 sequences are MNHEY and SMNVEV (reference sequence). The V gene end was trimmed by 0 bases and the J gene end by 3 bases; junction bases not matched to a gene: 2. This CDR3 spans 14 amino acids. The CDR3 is CASSLSAGGYEQYF. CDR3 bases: TGTGCCAGCAGTTTATCAGCAGGGGGCTACGAGCAGTACTTC.

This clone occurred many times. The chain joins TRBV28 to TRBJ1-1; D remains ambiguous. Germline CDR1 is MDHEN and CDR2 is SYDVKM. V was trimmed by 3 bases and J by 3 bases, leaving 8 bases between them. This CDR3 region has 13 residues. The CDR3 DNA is TGTGCCAGCAGTTTTATTCGGGACACTGAAGCTTTCTTT. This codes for CASSFIRDTEAFF.

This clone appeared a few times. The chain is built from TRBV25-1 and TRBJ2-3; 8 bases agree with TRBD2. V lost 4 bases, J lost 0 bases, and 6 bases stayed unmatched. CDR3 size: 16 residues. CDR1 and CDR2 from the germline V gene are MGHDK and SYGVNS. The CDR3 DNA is TGTGCCAGCAGTGGGGGGTCTAGCGGGAGCACAGATACGCAGTATTTT. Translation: CASSGGSSGSTDTQYF.

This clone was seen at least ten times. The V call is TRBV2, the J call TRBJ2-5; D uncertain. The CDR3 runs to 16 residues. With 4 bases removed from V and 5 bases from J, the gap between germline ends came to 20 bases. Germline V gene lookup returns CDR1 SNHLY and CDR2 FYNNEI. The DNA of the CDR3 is TGTGCCAGCAGTGTCTTGGGCGGACCCTTGGGGGAGACCCAGTACTTC. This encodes CASSVLGGPLGETQYF.

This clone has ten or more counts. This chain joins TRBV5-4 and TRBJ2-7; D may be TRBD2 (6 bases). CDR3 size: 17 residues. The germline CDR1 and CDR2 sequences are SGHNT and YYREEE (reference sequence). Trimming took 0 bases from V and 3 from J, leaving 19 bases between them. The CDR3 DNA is TGTGCCAGCAGCTTGGGCGGATTAGGACTAAGCCTCTACGAGCAGTACTTC. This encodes CASSLGGLGLSLYEQYF.

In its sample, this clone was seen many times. The CDR3 loop reads CASSQEGQGRKEAFF. The CDR3 bases are TGTGCCAGCAGCCAAGAAGGGCAGGGGAGGAAAGAAGCTTTCTTT. The gene calls are TRBV3-1 and TRBJ1-1; tentative D call: TRBD1 (6 bases). Germline V lookup: CDR1 LGHDT, CDR2 YNNKEL (reference sequence). This CDR3 is 15 amino acids long. The V end was cut by 0 bases, the J end by 8 bases, with 16 bases between.

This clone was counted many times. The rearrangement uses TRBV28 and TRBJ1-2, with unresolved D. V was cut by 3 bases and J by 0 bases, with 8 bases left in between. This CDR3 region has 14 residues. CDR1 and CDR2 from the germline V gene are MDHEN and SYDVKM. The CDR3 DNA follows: TGTGCCAGCAGTTTTTTCACCACTAACTATGGCTACACCTTC. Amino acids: CASSFFTTNYGYTF.

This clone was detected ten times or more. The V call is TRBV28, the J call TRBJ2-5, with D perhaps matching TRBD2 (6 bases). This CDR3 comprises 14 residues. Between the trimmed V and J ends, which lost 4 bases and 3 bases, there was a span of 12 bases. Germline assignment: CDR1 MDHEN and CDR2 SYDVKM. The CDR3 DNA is TGTGCCAGCAGTTCAAGTGGCGGGAAAGAGACCCAGTACTTC. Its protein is CASSSSGGKETQYF. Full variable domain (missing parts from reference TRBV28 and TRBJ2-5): DVKVTQSSRYLVKRTGEKVFLECVQDMDHENMFWYRQDPGLGLRLIYFSYDVKMKEKGDIPEGYSVSREKKERFSLILESASTNQTSMYLCASSSSGGKETQYFGPGTRLLVL.

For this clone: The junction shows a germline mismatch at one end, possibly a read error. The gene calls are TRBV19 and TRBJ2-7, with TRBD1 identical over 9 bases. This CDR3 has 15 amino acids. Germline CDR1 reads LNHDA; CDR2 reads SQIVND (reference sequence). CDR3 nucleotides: TGTGCCAGTAGAAGGTGGGACAGGGACTCCTACGAGCATTACTTC. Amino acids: CASRRWDRDSYEHYF. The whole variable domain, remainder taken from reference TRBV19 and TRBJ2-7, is DGGITQSPKYLFRKEGQNVTLSCEQNLNHDAMYWYRQDPGQGLRLIYYSQIVNDFQKGDIAEGYSVSREKKESFPLTVTSAQKNPTAFYLCASRRWDRDSYEHYFGPGTRLTVT.

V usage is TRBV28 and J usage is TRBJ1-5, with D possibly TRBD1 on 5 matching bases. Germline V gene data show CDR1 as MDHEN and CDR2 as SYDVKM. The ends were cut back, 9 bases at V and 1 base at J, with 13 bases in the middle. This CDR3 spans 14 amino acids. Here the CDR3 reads CARSLRGSNQPQHF. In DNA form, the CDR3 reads TGTGCCAGAAGCCTACGGGGGAGCAATCAGCCCCAGCATTTT.

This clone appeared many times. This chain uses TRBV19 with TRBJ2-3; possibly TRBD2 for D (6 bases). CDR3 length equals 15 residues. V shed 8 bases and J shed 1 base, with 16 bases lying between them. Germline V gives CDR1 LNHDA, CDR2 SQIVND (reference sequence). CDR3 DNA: TGTGCCAGTGGGATGCGGGGAGTCGGCACAGATACGCAGTATTTT. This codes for CASGMRGVGTDTQYF.